The clone carrying this TCR beta chain has just one count. This specimen comes from a study of blood T cell repertoires in COVID-19. Study details: Sources were T cells, B-cell-depleted T cells, or PBMCs; the material itself was cDNA or gDNA.

Original analysis: By means of reference gene primer amplification, nucleated cell counts were estimated. Clones were read by immunoSEQ multiplex PCR, and TCRdb kept only the in-frame ones, dropping some. V and J calls and clone size are those listed in that table; D and trimming were worked out from the DNA. The sample holds 150,000 to 200,000 clones, about nine tenths seen once. Seattle cases were enrolled at active infection and followed longitudinally. This CDR3 contains 14 residues. The sequence was obtained from a man aged 30 to 45 with COVID-19, enrolled during active disease. The chain recombines TRBV21-1 with TRBJ2-1; the D segment call TRBD1 is taken from the table without a DNA check. TRBV21-1 is a pseudogene. Sequences were obtained from peripheral blood. DNA of the CDR3: TGTGCCAGCAGCAACCACAGGGGGGACAATGAGCAGTTCTTC. Translating it yields CASSNHRGDNEQFF.